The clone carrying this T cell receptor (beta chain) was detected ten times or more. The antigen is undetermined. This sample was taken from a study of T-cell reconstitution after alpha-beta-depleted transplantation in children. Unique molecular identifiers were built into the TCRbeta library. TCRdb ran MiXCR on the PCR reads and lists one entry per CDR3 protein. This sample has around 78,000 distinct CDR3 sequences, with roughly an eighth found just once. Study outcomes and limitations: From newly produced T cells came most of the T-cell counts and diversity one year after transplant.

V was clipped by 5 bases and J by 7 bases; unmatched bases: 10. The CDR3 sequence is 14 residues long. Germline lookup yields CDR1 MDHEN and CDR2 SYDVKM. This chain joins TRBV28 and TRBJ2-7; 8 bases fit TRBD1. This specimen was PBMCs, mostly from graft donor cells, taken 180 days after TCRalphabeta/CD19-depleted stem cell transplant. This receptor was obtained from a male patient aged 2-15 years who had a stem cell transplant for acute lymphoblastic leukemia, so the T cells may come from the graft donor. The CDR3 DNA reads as TGTGCCAGCAGTCGCCCAATGACAGGGGTTGAGCAGTACTTC. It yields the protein CASSRPMTGVEQYF.